This T cell receptor beta chain is drawn from a study of read filtering for tumor transcriptome and immune sequencing. This library used approximately 0.4 ug RNA and molecular barcoded adaptors spanning alpha/delta and beta/gamma chains. Each CDR3 protein gets one entry after TCRdb re-called the reads with MiXCR. Of approximately 50,000 distinct CDR3 sequences in the sample, around a fifth were seen once. In this sample, this clonotype turned up many times. V was shortened by 2 bases and J by 4 bases, with 4 bases between the two germline ends. This CDR3 is built from 12 residues. CDR1 MDHEN and CDR2 SYDVKM come from the germline V gene.

This chain uses TRBV28 with TRBJ2-3; D gene uncertain. Sequencing input: a population of CD138-negative cells sorted from bone marrow. The source of this sequence is a donor aged 40 or older with multiple myeloma. Here the CDR3 DNA reads TGTGCCAGCAGTTTAAGGTCAGATACGCAGTATTTT. This translates into CASSLRSDTQYF. The full variable domain, its missing parts supplied by reference TRBV28 and TRBJ2-3, is DVKVTQSSRYLVKRTGEKVFLECVQDMDHENMFWYRQDPGLGLRLIYFSYDVKMKEKGDIPEGYSVSREKKERFSLILESASTNQTSMYLCASSLRSDTQYFGPGTRLTVL.